Below are 16 T cell receptor beta chains sequenced from a single sample in a study of cytomegalovirus exposure and HLA in healthy donors. In the PCR, 60 Vbeta and 13 Jbeta primers were used. Clones were sequenced by immunoSEQ multiplex PCR, and TCRdb holds only the in-frame ones, with some missing. The sample has 130,000 or so clones, roughly 77% seen once. What was sequenced was PBMCs. These receptors all stem from a man aged 35-49 years in good health and CMV-seronegative.

V gene TRBV10-3 combines with J gene TRBJ1-5; 8 bases map to TRBD1. J gave up 3 bases and V 0 bases, and 4 bases lay outside the gene matches. The CDR3 sequence is 16 residues long. CDR1 ENHRY and CDR2 SYGVKD come from the germline V gene. CDR3 sequence: CAISESGQGYNQPQHF. The CDR3 DNA sequence: TGTGCCATCAGTGAGTCAGGACAGGGTTACAATCAGCCCCAGCATTTT.

This clone has a single count. This chain connects TRBV5-1 to TRBJ1-2; 8 positions agree with TRBD1. CDR1 and CDR2 (germline): SGHRS, YFSETQ. The junction had 6 bases not matched to a gene; V was cut back by 2 bases and J by 6 bases. The CDR3 is 14 amino acids. CDR3 sequence: CASSFGQGANGYTF. Here the CDR3 DNA reads TGCGCCAGCAGCTTTGGCCAGGGGGCCAATGGCTACACCTTC. The whole variable domain, remainder taken from reference TRBV5-1 and TRBJ1-2, is KAGVTQTPRYLIKTRGQQVTLSCSPISGHRSVSWYQQTPGQGLQFLFEYFSETQRNKGNFPGRFSGRQFSNSRSEMNVSTLELGDSALYLCASSFGQGANGYTFGSGTRLTVV.

This clone has just a few counts. The gene calls are TRBV5-1 and TRBJ2-1, with D possibly matching TRBD1 (6 bases). V was clipped by 0 bases and J by 0 bases, with 7 bases between them. Per the germline V gene, CDR1 is SGHRS and CDR2 is YFSETQ. This CDR3 comprises 15 residues. This CDR3 is CASSLGDTSYNEQFF. CDR3 DNA sequence: TGCGCCAGCAGCTTGGGGGACACCTCCTACAATGAGCAGTTCTTC.

CDR3 nucleotides: TGCAGCGCACAGACAGGGGGAGCCTACGAGCAGTACTTC. This translates into CSAQTGGAYEQYF. The chain is built from TRBV29-1 and TRBJ2-7; 9 bases align to TRBD1. The junction had 6 bases not matched to a gene; V was cut back by 7 bases and J by 2 bases. Germline V gene sequence: CDR1 SQVTM, CDR2 ANQGSEA. The CDR3 has 13 residues.

The chain combines TRBV5-1 with TRBJ1-1, with D unclear. Germline-derived CDR1 and CDR2 are SGHRS and YFSETQ. This CDR3 has 14 amino acids. The ends were cut back, 0 bases at V and 1 base at J, with 7 bases in the middle. The CDR3 loop is CASSLVDTNTEAFF. The CDR3, as DNA: TGCGCCAGCAGCTTGGTTGACACGAACACTGAAGCTTTCTTT.

The chain joins TRBV5-4 to TRBJ1-4; 9 positions agree with TRBD1. Per the germline V gene, CDR1 is SGHNT and CDR2 is YYREEE (reference sequence). Trimming took 4 bases from V and 6 from J; bases not matched to a gene: 7. This CDR3 is built from 15 residues. The CDR3 region has the DNA TGTGCCAGCAGCCTAAAACAGGGGGCGGATGAAAAACTGTTTTTT. It translates to CASSLKQGADEKLFF.

V is TRBV5-8 and J is TRBJ2-1, with 11 bases aligning to TRBD2. Germline CDR1 reads SGHTS; CDR2 reads YDEGEE. CDR3 length: 15 amino acids. Trimming removed 5 bases from V and 3 bases from J; junction bases left unmatched: 4. CDR3 in DNA: TGTGCCAGCAGTCGGACTAGCGGGCGCTACAATGAGCAGTTCTTC. This gives the protein CASSRTSGRYNEQFF.

The chain is built from TRBV5-4 and TRBJ2-2; 10 bases map to TRBD2. CDR1 SGHNT and CDR2 YYREEE come from the germline V gene (reference sequence). CDR3 length equals 16 residues. The junction had 9 bases not matched to a gene; V was cut back by 5 bases and J by 5 bases. CDR3 sequence reads: CASRLSGGAWTGELFF. The CDR3 DNA follows: TGTGCCAGCAGATTAAGCGGGGGGGCCTGGACCGGGGAGCTGTTTTTT. Filled out from reference TRBV5-4 and TRBJ2-2, the complete variable domain reads ETGVTQSPTHLIKTRGQQVTLRCSSQSGHNTVSWYQQALGQGPQFIFQYYREEENGRGNFPPRFSGLQFPNYSSELNVNALELDDSALYLCASRLSGGAWTGELFFGEGSRLTVL.

This clone has a handful of counts. The chain recombines TRBV6-1 with TRBJ1-6; 7 bases are shared with TRBD1. V was pared by 4 bases and J by 14 bases, with 8 bases of the junction left unmatched. Germline CDR1 is MNHNS and CDR2 is SASEGT. The CDR3 spans 13 residues. The CDR3 region is CASSAEGALALHF. CDR3 bases: TGTGCCAGCAGTGCCGAGGGGGCCCTGGCCCTCCACTTT.

The gene calls are TRBV5-1 and TRBJ2-1; 7 nucleotides align to TRBD2. Germline V gene sequence: CDR1 SGHRS, CDR2 YFSETQ. Trimming removed 0 bases from V and 2 bases from J; junction bases left unmatched: 5. The CDR3 extends over 16 amino acids. CDR3 DNA sequence: TGCGCCAGCAGCTTGGTCGGCGGGGGTCCCTACAATGAGCAGTTCTTC. Amino acid sequence: CASSLVGGGPYNEQFF.

The rearrangement links TRBV19 to TRBJ2-1, with 10 bases matching TRBD1. This CDR3 is built from 14 residues. V was clipped by 5 bases and J by 6 bases; unmatched bases: 4. The V gene's germline CDR1 is LNHDA and CDR2 SQIVND (reference sequence). This CDR3 reads CASSEGQGINEQFF. The CDR3 coding sequence is TGTGCCAGTAGTGAGGGACAGGGGATCAATGAGCAGTTCTTC.

The V and J genes are TRBV9 and TRBJ2-7, with 7 nucleotides matching TRBD1. CDR3 length: 16 amino acids. CDR1 and CDR2 (germline): SGDLS, YYNGEE. Trimming removed 4 bases from V and 0 bases from J; junction bases left unmatched: 10. The CDR3, as DNA: TGTGCCAGCAGCCCGAGCTGGGGACAGCCCTCCTACGAGCAGTACTTC. It codes for CASSPSWGQPSYEQYF.

In its sample, this clone was seen a few times. CDR3 sequence: CASSYTGVTYGYTF. For the CDR3, the DNA is TGTGCCAGCAGTTACACGGGGGTGACCTATGGCTACACCTTC. This chain connects TRBV6-5 to TRBJ1-2, with D possibly matching TRBD1 (5 bases). Germline assignment: CDR1 MNHEY and CDR2 SVGAGI. This CDR3 contains 14 residues. V gave up 2 bases and J gave up 4 bases, with 11 bases separating them.

This chain connects TRBV9 to TRBJ1-5, with 7 bases aligning to TRBD1. Germline-derived CDR1 and CDR2 are SGDLS and YYNGEE. V lost 0 bases and J lost 5; bases outside the gene matches: 2. This CDR3 region has 14 residues. DNA of the CDR3: TGTGCCAGCAGCGTAGAGGGGGCACATCAGCCCCAGCATTTT. Its protein is CASSVEGAHQPQHF.

This clone was detected only a few times. Other DNA sequences in the same sample also yield this CDR3. The chain uses TRBV7-9 and TRBJ1-1; D gene unclear. This CDR3 is built from 10 residues. Trimming removed 3 bases from V and 8 bases from J, with 4 bases in between. Germline CDR1 SEHNR, CDR2 FQNEAQ (reference sequence). The CDR3 is CASSLLEAFF. The CDR3 DNA follows: TGTGCCAGCAGCTTGCTAGAAGCTTTCTTT.

A single count supports this clone. The CDR3 region has the DNA TGCGCCAGCAGTGAGTCCAGTTCGGGTACGCAGTATTTT. Encoded protein: CASSESSSGTQYF. V gene TRBV10-2 combines with J gene TRBJ2-3; D is unresolved. V shed 0 bases and J shed 8 bases, with 9 bases lying between them. Per germline, CDR1 WSHSY and CDR2 SAAADI. This CDR3 is built from 13 residues.